This record covers a single TCR beta chain. Other DNA sequences within the sample encode an identical CDR3. The data are from a study of OX40 agonist ivuxolimab in advanced cancers. Looking at the study overall: The study gave patients intravenous ivuxolimab at 0.01 to 10 mg/kg every 2 weeks.

Generated by immunoSEQ multiplex PCR, the TCRdb table keeps only in-frame clones and is missing some. The repertoire has tens of thousands of clones, about 88% of them found once; the top ten carry about 1.2%. The source material was CD4+ or CD8+ T cells sorted from blood, sampled in a trial of the OX40 agonist ivuxolimab. This receptor was taken from an adult with an advanced solid tumor such as melanoma, head and neck, liver or kidney cancer.

CDR3: CASSEPGQYTEAFF. The CDR3 bases are TGTGCCAGCAGTGAACCGGGACAGTACACTGAAGCTTTCTTT. This rearrangement joins TRBV6-1 to TRBJ1-1, with TRBD1 matching over 7 bases. The ends lost 2 bases at V and 3 bases at J; junction bases unmatched: 3. The germline V gene encodes CDR1 MNHNS and CDR2 SASEGT. CDR3 length equals 14 residues.